These 10 T cell receptor beta chains came from one sample sequenced in a study of T cell changes during pregnancy in multiple sclerosis. The assay was immunoSEQ multiplex PCR, and TCRdb's table has in-frame clones only and misses some. The top ten clones hold about 3.5% of a sample with about 55,000 clones, roughly 94% of them seen once. This material consisted of CD8+ T cells from peripheral blood mononuclear cells, taken in the third trimester of pregnancy. The receptors were gathered from a female donor with multiple sclerosis, enrolled in a pregnancy study.

The chain employs TRBV2 and TRBJ2-3, with 9 bases matching TRBD2. CDR1 and CDR2 (germline): SNHLY, FYNNEI. The V segment lost 3 bases and the J segment 2 bases; nucleotides outside the gene matches: 6. The CDR3 consists of 16 residues. CDR3 region: CASSDLAGTITDTQYF. As DNA, the CDR3 is TGTGCCAGCAGTGACCTAGCGGGGACTATCACAGATACGCAGTATTTT.

V is TRBV27 and J is TRBJ1-5, with 8 bases aligning to TRBD1. Germline lookup yields CDR1 MNHEY and CDR2 SMNVEV (reference sequence). V gave up 8 bases and J gave up 3 bases; unmatched junction bases: 9. This CDR3 region has 15 residues. In DNA form, the CDR3 reads TGTGCCAGCTCCCGGACAGGGATCTCCAATCAGCCCCAGCATTTT. Protein sequence: CASSRTGISNQPQHF.

This chain uses TRBV4-3 with TRBJ1-2; D not resolved. This CDR3 is built from 15 residues. Germline-derived CDR1 and CDR2 are LGHNA and YSLEER. The V end lost 4 bases, the J end lost 6 bases, and 18 bases lay between the germline ends. The CDR3 bases are TGCGCCAGCAGCCCGGACGGAGATGAGGAGGATGGCTACACCTTC. It codes for CASSPDGDEEDGYTF.

The table lists this clone with a count of one. The chain employs TRBV14 and TRBJ2-2; maybe TRBD2 (6 bases). Germline lookup yields CDR1 SGHDN and CDR2 FVKESK. The CDR3 extends over 16 amino acids. Deletions cut 4 bases from V and 6 bases from J, with 18 bases between. This CDR3 is CASSPIPSGLPGELFF. In nucleotides, the CDR3 is TGTGCCAGCAGCCCAATCCCTTCGGGACTCCCCGGGGAGCTGTTTTTT.

V usage is TRBV6-1 and J usage is TRBJ2-5; TRBD1 aligns across 8 bases. Germline CDR1 reads MNHNS; CDR2 reads SASEGT. After removal of 2 bases from V and 4 bases from J, the junction contained 9 bases not matched to a gene. This CDR3 is 16 amino acids long. The CDR3 region is CASSEMEGQGGETQYF. In DNA, the CDR3 is TGTGCCAGCAGTGAAATGGAAGGACAGGGAGGAGAGACCCAGTACTTC.

The rearrangement uses TRBV7-6 and TRBJ2-5; 9 bases map to TRBD1. The DNA end is a closer match to TRBJ2-7, so the J assignment may be wrong. CDR3 length: 12 amino acids. The germline V gene has CDR1 SGHVS and CDR2 FNYEAQ. CDR3 region: CASSRQGVEQYF. CDR3 nucleotide sequence: TGTGCCAGCAGCAGACAGGGGGTCGAGCAGTACTTC.

Written as DNA, the CDR3 is TGTGCCAGCGGAATCGACAGCAATAATTCACCCCTCCACTTT. Translating gives CASGIDSNNSPLHF. This sequence joins TRBV6-5 and TRBJ1-6; possible D gene TRBD1, 5 bases. The CDR3 has 14 amino acids. Trimming took 8 bases from V and 5 from J, leaving 13 bases between them. Per germline, CDR1 MNHEY and CDR2 SVGAGI.

On this clone itself: The junction shows a germline mismatch at one end, possibly a read error. The genes are TRBV7-7 and TRBJ2-7; D possibly corresponds to TRBD2 (5 bases). CDR1 is SSHAT, CDR2 FNYEAQ, per germline (reference sequence). The CDR3 sequence is 15 residues long. CDR3 sequence (DNA): TGTGCTAGCAGCCCCATGGGAGCGGCCTCCTACGAGCAGTACTTC. Encoded protein: CASSPMGAASYEQYF.

This clone has just one count. The gene calls are TRBV7-2 and TRBJ2-1, with D possibly being TRBD1 (5 bases). Germline assignment: CDR1 SGHTA and CDR2 FQGNSA. With 3 bases removed from V and 4 bases from J, the gap between germline ends came to 19 bases. The CDR3 is made up of 17 amino acids. The DNA of the CDR3 is TGTGCCAGCAGCTTGGACAATTTACTGTTCTTGTACAATGAGCAGTTCTTC. Its protein is CASSLDNLLFLYNEQFF.

CDR3 sequence: CASSSTSGTGNNEQFF. In DNA form, the CDR3 reads TGTGCCAGCAGCTCGACCTCCGGGACAGGAAACAATGAGCAGTTCTTC. The rearrangement links TRBV7-2 to TRBJ2-1; 8 nucleotides line up with TRBD1. V shed 4 bases and J 5 bases; nucleotides not matched to a gene: 10. The V gene's germline CDR1 is SGHTA and CDR2 FQGNSA. The CDR3 totals 16 residues.